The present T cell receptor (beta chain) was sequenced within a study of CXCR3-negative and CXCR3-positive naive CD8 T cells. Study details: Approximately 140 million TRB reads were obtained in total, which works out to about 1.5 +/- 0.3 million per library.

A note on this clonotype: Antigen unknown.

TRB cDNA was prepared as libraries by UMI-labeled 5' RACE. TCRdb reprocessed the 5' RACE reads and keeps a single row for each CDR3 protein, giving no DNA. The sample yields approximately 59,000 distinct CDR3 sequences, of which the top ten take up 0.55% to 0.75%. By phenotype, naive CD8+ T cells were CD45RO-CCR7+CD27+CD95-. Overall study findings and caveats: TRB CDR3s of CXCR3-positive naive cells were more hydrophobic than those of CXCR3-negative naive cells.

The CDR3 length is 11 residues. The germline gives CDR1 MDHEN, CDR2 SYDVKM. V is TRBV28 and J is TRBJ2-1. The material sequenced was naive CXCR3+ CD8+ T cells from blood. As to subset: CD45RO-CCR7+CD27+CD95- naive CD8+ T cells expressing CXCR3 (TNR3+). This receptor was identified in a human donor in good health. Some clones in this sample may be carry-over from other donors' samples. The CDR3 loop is CASSFVNEQFF.